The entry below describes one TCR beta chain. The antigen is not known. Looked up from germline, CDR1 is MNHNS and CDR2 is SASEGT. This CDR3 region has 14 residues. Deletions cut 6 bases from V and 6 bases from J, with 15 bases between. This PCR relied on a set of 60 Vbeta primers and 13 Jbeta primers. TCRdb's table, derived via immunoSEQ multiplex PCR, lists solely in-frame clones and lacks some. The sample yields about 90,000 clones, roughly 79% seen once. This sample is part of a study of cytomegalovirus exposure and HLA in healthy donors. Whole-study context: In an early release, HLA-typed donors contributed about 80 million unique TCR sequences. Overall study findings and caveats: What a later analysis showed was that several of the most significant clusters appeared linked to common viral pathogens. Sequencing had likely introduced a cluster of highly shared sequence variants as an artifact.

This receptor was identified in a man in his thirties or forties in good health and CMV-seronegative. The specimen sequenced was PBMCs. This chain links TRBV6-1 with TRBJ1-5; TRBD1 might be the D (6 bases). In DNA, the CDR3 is TGTGCCAGCAGCCACAGGGAGTGGGCTCAGCCCCAGCATTTT. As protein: CASSHREWAQPQHF.